These T cell receptor beta chains were read from a single sample in a study of neurological immune-mediated disorders. TCRdb redid the calling of the 5' RACE reads with MiXCR, one entry per CDR3 protein. The repertoire holds some 68,000 distinct CDR3 sequences, with roughly 13% as singletons. The specimen sequenced was PBMCs. These receptors originate from a female donor with HTLV-1-associated myelopathy (HAM/TSP). The CDR3 runs from the conserved cysteine through the conserved F or W. The D gene is left open where the match is weak. Expanded clones are given a class, and other clones once, few, many or no size at all.

V	D	J	size	DNA	CDR3
TRBV5-1	TRBD1	TRBJ1-3	many	TGCGCCAGCAGCTCGGACAGGGGGCCCATATATTTT	CASSSDRGPIYF
TRBV15	.	TRBJ2-3	many	TGTGCTACCAGCAGAGATGTTGGGGGAAATACGCAGTATTTT	CATSRDVGGNTQYF
TRBV4-1	.	TRBJ2-3	many	TGCGCCAGCAGCCAGCAGGCCACAGATACGCAGTATTTT	CASSQQATDTQYF
TRBV20-1	.	TRBJ2-3	many	TGCAGTGCTATTTTGGCCGGGGGAAGCACAGATACGCAGTATTTT	CSAILAGGSTDTQYF
TRBV7-9	TRBD2	TRBJ2-5	many	TGTGCCAGCAGCCTGACTAGCGGGGCTTCTCAAGAGACCCAGTACTTC	CASSLTSGASQETQYF
TRBV5-1	TRBD1	TRBJ1-1	many	TGCGCCAGCAGCTCGCAGGGACAGGGATCTTGGGCCACTGAAGCTTTCTTT	CASSSQGQGSWATEAFF
TRBV20-1	.	TRBJ2-7	many	TGCAGTGCTTTAAGCACCAGCGGAGCCTACGAGCAGTACTTC	CSALSTSGAYEQYF
TRBV5-1	.	TRBJ2-5	many	TGCGCCAGCAGCTTGCTAGGGGACCAAGAGACCCAGTACTTC	CASSLLGDQETQYF
TRBV12-3/TRBV12-4	.	TRBJ1-2	few	TGTGCCAGCACCCTAAGGGGCAACTATGGCTACACCTTC	CASTLRGNYGYTF
TRBV3-1	.	TRBJ1-1	many	TGTGCCAGCAGCCAAGTGGATCTGAACACTGAAGCTTTCTTT	CASSQVDLNTEAFF
TRBV12-3/TRBV12-4	.	TRBJ1-1	many	TGTGCCAGCAGTCCCCGGTCCACTGAAGCTTTCTTT	CASSPRSTEAFF
TRBV10-3	TRBD1	TRBJ2-7	many	TGTGCCATCAGTGCTGGACAGGGGGCCGACGAGCAGTACTTC	CAISAGQGADEQYF
TRBV5-1	.	TRBJ1-1	.	TGCGCCAGCAGCTTGGCAGGATCGAACACTGAAGCTTTCTTT	CASSLAGSNTEAFF
TRBV19	TRBD1	TRBJ2-6	.	TGTGCCAGTAAGACAGGGGGCTTTGGGGCCAACGTCCTGACTTTC	CASKTGGFGANVLTF
TRBV7-2	.	TRBJ2-7	many	TGTGCCAGCAGCCCCTATGCCGAGCAGTACTTC	CASSPYAEQYF
TRBV15	TRBD1	TRBJ2-1	medium-sized	TGTGCTACCAGCAGAGACCAGGGGGTCTCCTACAATGAGCAGTTCTTC	CATSRDQGVSYNEQFF
TRBV25-1	.	TRBJ1-4	.	TGTGCCAGCAGTGAAACCGCCGAAGCAACTAATGAAAAACTGTTTTTT	CASSETAEATNEKLFF
TRBV10-2	.	TRBJ2-3	many	TGCGCCAGCATCGCTGGGACCTACAGCACAGATACGCAGTATTTT	CASIAGTYSTDTQYF
TRBV5-1	.	TRBJ2-7	many	TGCGCCAGCAGTTCTCTCTACGAGCAGTACTTC	CASSSLYEQYF
TRBV10-3	.	TRBJ1-3	many	TGTGCCATCAGCGGCTCTGGAAACACCATATATTTT	CAISGSGNTIYF
TRBV20-1	TRBD2	TRBJ2-3	many	TGCAGTGCTAGGGAAACCACTAGCGGGGGGATCAGGGATACGCAGTATTTT	CSARETTSGGIRDTQYF
TRBV29-1	TRBD1	TRBJ2-7	.	TGCAGCGCCGGCGGACAGGGGGCCACACAGAACTTC	CSAGGQGATQNF
TRBV21-1	.	TRBJ2-7	.	TGTGCCAGCAGCGAAGAAAGGAAGGGCTCCTACGAGCAGTACTTC	CASSEERKGSYEQYF
TRBV6-5	.	TRBJ1-2	many	TGTGCCAGCAGGACAGGAGGATATGGCTACACCTTC	CASRTGGYGYTF
TRBV4-1	.	TRBJ2-7	many	TGCGCCAGCAGCCAAGATCCCGGGACACGAGCCTACGAGCAGTACTTC	CASSQDPGTRAYEQYF
TRBV6-1	.	TRBJ1-5	.	TGTGCCAGCAAGGTCACGACGTCCGCTAATCAGCCCCAGCATTTT	CASKVTTSANQPQHF
TRBV5-1	TRBD1	TRBJ1-1	few	TGCGCCAGCAGCTTGGGCAGGGGGGCCATTCGACGTACGAACACTGAAGCTTTCTTT	CASSLGRGAIRRTNTEAFF